Following are 13 T cell receptor beta chains from one sample sequenced in a study of T cell responses to AZD1222 COVID-19 vaccine. Assay used: immunoSEQ multiplex PCR; TCRdb lists only in-frame clones, some missing. Of some 110,000 clones listed, approximately 90% are singletons. The starting material was peripheral blood, obtained 28 days after the second AZD1222 dose. The origin of the receptors is an adult who received the AZD1222 COVID-19 vaccine.

This clone was seen a single time. The chain has TRBV7-8 and TRBJ1-2; tentatively, D is TRBD1 (6 bases). This CDR3 spans 18 amino acids. With 0 bases removed from V and 3 bases from J, the gap between germline ends came to 20 bases. From germline, CDR1 is SGHVS and CDR2 FQNEAQ. The chain's CDR3 is CASSLARGTTRRDYGYTF. CDR3 DNA: TGTGCCAGCAGCTTAGCGCGTGGGACAACAAGGCGCGACTATGGCTACACCTTC.

The chain links TRBV19 to TRBJ1-6, with D perhaps TRBD1 (5 bases). The CDR3 has 17 residues. Trimming stripped 3 bases from V and 0 bases from J, with 12 bases between. Germline V gene data show CDR1 as LNHDA and CDR2 as SQIVND (reference sequence). CDR3 protein: CASSMEGTSSYNSPLHF. The CDR3 DNA reads as TGTGCCAGTAGTATGGAAGGGACCAGCTCCTATAATTCACCCCTCCACTTT.

V gene TRBV20-1 combines with J gene TRBJ1-2, with 7 bases that match TRBD1. The CDR3 loop spans 12 amino acids. V shed 6 bases and J 8 bases; nucleotides not matched to a gene: 9. CDR1 is DFQATT, CDR2 SNEGSKA, per germline (reference sequence). The chain's CDR3 is CSASTYRGGYTF. The CDR3, as DNA: TGCAGTGCAAGTACTTACAGGGGAGGCTACACCTTC.

The rearrangement uses TRBV4-2 and TRBJ2-7; tentative D call: TRBD2 (6 bases). The J call may be in error: the DNA end matches TRBJ2-1 better. This CDR3 is 13 amino acids long. Looked up from germline, CDR1 is LGHNA and CDR2 is YNFKEQ. The CDR3 region has the DNA TGTGCCAGCGATGACGGGAGCTACAATGAGCAGTTCTTC. As protein: CASDDGSYNEQFF.

The chain's CDR3 is CASSLGQGRDNEQFF. CDR3 coding DNA: TGCGCCAGCAGCTTGGGACAGGGACGGGACAATGAGCAGTTCTTC. The V and J genes are TRBV5-1 and TRBJ2-1; 7 bases map to TRBD1. The CDR3 length is 15 residues. Germline V gives CDR1 SGHRS, CDR2 YFSETQ. V shed 0 bases, J shed 5 bases, and the junction held 5 bases outside the gene matches.

This chain uses TRBV9 with TRBJ1-2; no clear D. CDR3 length: 15 amino acids. Germline CDR1 reads SGDLS; CDR2 reads YYNGEE. Trimming took off 2 bases at V and 0 bases at J, with 11 bases between the two ends. In DNA, the CDR3 is TGTGCCAGCAGCGTTATGCCGGACCCTAACTATGGCTACACCTTC. Translating gives CASSVMPDPNYGYTF.

The chain carries TRBV19 and TRBJ2-7; 7 positions match TRBD1. The CDR3 extends over 19 amino acids. V gave up 6 bases and J gave up 1 base; unmatched junction bases: 21. Per germline, CDR1 LNHDA and CDR2 SQIVND (reference sequence). The CDR3 bases are TGTGCCAGTAGCGCCTCCTTGACAGGGTACGAGAGGGCGTCCTACGAGCAGTACTTC. Amino acids: CASSASLTGYERASYEQYF.

The chain couples TRBV12-3 or TRBV12-4 to TRBJ1-2; D uncertain. CDR3 length: 13 residues. V was cut by 5 bases and J by 2 bases, with 9 bases left in between. CDR3 sequence (DNA): TGTGCCAGCAGTGAACTCCAGAACTATGGCTACACCTTC. Translating it yields CASSELQNYGYTF.

The V and J genes are TRBV30 and TRBJ1-2, with a weak D call TRBD1 (5 bases). Trimming pared 0 bases from V and 8 bases from J, leaving 10 bases between. Germline CDR1 reads GTSNPN; CDR2 reads SVGIG (reference sequence). This CDR3 contains 12 residues. The DNA for the CDR3 is TGTGCCTGGAGTGTTGGGGGAGGCGGCTACACCTTC. As protein: CAWSVGGGGYTF.

The J gene is TRBJ2-1, the V gene TRBV15; 9 bases agree with TRBD1. V shed 9 bases, J shed 8 bases, and the junction held 14 bases outside the gene matches. Germline loops: CDR1 LNHNV, CDR2 YYDKDF (reference sequence). The CDR3 length is 15 residues. The CDR3 spells CATEGGGQGTDEQFF. The CDR3 bases are TGTGCCACGGAGGGGGGCGGACAGGGGACGGATGAGCAGTTCTTC.

The genes are TRBV19 and TRBJ2-7, with D possibly being TRBD2 (5 bases). Germline values: CDR1 LNHDA, CDR2 SQIVND (reference sequence). Trimming pared 5 bases from V and 1 base from J, leaving 15 bases between. The CDR3 length is 15 residues. The CDR3 DNA is TGTGCCAGTAGTTCGGTCGACTACGCTTCCTACGAGCAGTACTTC. It encodes CASSSVDYASYEQYF.

This clone appeared a single time. The chain joins TRBV9 to TRBJ2-5, with D perhaps given as TRBD1 or TRBD2 (5 bases each). The CDR3 runs 14 residues. V lost 7 bases and J 5 bases, leaving 18 bases between the germline ends. CDR1 and CDR2 (germline): SGDLS, YYNGEE. This chain's CDR3 is CASGSRDVQETQYF. CDR3 nucleotides: TGTGCCAGCGGCAGCAGGGACGTTCAGGAGACCCAGTACTTC.

J is TRBJ2-5 and V is TRBV12-5; TRBD2 might be the D (6 bases). Germline values: CDR1 LGHNT, CDR2 FRNRAP. CDR3 length: 13 residues. V was pared by 6 bases and J by 5 bases, with 13 bases between. This chain's CDR3 is CASGPQGLETQYF. CDR3 nucleotide sequence: TGTGCTAGTGGCCCTCAGGGACTGGAGACCCAGTACTTC. The variable domain in full, with the rest retrieved from reference TRBV12-5 and TRBJ2-5, is DARVTQTPRHKVTEMGQEVTMRCQPILGHNTVFWYRQTMMQGLELLAYFRNRAPLDDSGMPKDRFSAEMPDATLATLKIQPSEPRDSAVYFCASGPQGLETQYFGPGTRLLVL.